A selection of T cell receptor beta chains follows, all from one sample in a study of siplizumab effects on memory and regulatory T cells. Some clones are missing from TCRdb's copy, which holds only in-frame ones; the method was immunoSEQ multiplex PCR. The data hold about 100,000 clones, with around 93% observed a single time. What was sequenced was non-Treg CD4+ T cells sorted from blood. The source is a human donor in good health. CDR3s leave out the opening cysteine and the closing phenylalanine or tryptophan. D genes are given only for firm matches. Clone size is shown for a subset of rows, as once, few, many or a class of expanded clone.

>-|-|TRBV2
ASSYQTEPHLPQH
>-|-|TRBV13
ASSPGRHYEQY
>-|-|TRBV19
ASSIEGSYSNQPQH
>-|-|TRBV6-6
ASSRDTQQHNQPQH
>-|-|TRBV18
ASSPPSGANVLT
>TRBD1|-|TRBV7-8
ASSFHRTGGYGNQPQH
>-|-|TRBV21-1
ASTGDPGWNSYEQY
>-|once|TRBV18
ASSRGPTDTQY
>TRBD1|-|TRBV7-9
ASSGQGKTDTQY
>TRBD2|-|TRBV7-8
ASSSTSGPANEQF
>TRBD1|-|TRBV10-3
AISPGQENSPLH
>TRBD2|-|TRBV10-1
ASLHLAAYEQY
>-|once|TRBV29-1
SVEISSYNEQF
>TRBD2|-|TRBV7-9
ASRRGRASYNEQF
>TRBD2|-|TRBV10-2
ASSETSGGPPY
>-|-|TRBV5-6
ASSLFGSYEQY
>TRBD2|-|TRBV29-1
SGRGGSGGNEQF
>-|-|TRBV5-1
ASSWGAGGNYGYT